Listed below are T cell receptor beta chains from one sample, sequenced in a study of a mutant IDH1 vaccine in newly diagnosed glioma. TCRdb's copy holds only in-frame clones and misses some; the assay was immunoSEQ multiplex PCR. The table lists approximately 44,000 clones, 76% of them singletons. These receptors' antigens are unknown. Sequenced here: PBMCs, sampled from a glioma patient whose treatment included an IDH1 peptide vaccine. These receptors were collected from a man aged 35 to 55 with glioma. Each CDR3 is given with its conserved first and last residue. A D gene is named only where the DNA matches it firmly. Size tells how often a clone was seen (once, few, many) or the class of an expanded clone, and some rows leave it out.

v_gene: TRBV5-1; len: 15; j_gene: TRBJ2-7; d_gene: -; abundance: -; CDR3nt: TGCGCCAGCCAACCTTCGACAGGCCAATCCTACGAGCAGTACTTC; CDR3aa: CASQPSTGQSYEQYF
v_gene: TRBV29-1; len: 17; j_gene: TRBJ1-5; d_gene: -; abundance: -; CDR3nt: TGCAGCGCGTTACCTTTGGCCTGGACCCCGTTTAGTCAGCCCCAGCATTTT; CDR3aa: CSALPLAWTPFSQPQHF
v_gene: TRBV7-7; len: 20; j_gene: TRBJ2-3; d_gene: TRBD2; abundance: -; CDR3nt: TGTGCCAGCAGCTTAGCGCGGGACAGGGAGCGGACTAGCGGGATGAATACGCAGTATTTT; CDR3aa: CASSLARDRERTSGMNTQYF
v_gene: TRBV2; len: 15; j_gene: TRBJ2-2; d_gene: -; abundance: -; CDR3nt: TGTGCCAGCAGTGCGTGGGGACCCCAGGGGGGGGAGCTGTTTTTT; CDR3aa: CASSAWGPQGGELFF
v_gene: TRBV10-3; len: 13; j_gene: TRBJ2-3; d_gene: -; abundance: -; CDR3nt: TGTGCCATCGGCCCAGGGTGGGCAGATACGCAGTATTTT; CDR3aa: CAIGPGWADTQYF
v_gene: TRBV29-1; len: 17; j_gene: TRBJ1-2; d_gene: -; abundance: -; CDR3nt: TGCAGCGTTGAAGATTCGGGGGGCAAAACCCCTAACTATGGCTACACCTTC; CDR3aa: CSVEDSGGKTPNYGYTF
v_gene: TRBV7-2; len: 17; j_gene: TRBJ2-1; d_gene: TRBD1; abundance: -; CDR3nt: TGTGCCAGCAGCTTCCCCCCAAACAGGGGACGGCTCAATGAGCAGTTCTTC; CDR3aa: CASSFPPNRGRLNEQFF
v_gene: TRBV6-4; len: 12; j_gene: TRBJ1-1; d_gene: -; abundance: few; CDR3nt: TGTGCCAGCATCCCAGGGAACACTGAAGCTTTCTTT; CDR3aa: CASIPGNTEAFF
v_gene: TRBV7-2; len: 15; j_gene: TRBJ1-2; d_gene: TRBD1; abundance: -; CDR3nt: TGTGCCAGCAGCTCACAGGGGGCGCAGTCCTATGGCTACACCTTC; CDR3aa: CASSSQGAQSYGYTF
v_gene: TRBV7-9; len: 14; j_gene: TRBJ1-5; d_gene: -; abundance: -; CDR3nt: TGTGCCAGCAGTTATGACAGCGGGAATCAGCCCCAGCATTTT; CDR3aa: CASSYDSGNQPQHF
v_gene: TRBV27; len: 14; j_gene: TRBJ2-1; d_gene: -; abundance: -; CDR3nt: TGTGCCAGCAGCCCGGGCCCTTCCTACAATGAGCAGTTCTTC; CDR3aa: CASSPGPSYNEQFF
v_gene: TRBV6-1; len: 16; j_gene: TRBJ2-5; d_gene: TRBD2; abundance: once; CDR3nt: TGTGCCAGCAGAGAAACAGACCCGAGCCCTGGGGGGGCCCAGTACTTC; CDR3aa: CASRETDPSPGGAQYF
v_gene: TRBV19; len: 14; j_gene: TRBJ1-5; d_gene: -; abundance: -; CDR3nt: TGTGCCAGTAATCTAGGCGCGAGCAATCAGCCCCAGCATTTT; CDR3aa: CASNLGASNQPQHF
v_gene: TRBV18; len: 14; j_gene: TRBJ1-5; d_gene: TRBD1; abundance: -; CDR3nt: TGTGCCAGCTCCCACGACAGGGAAGGCCAGCCCCAGCATTTT; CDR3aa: CASSHDREGQPQHF
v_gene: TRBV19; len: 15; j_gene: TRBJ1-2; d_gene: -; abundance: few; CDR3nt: TGTGCCAGTAGTATGGCATCTGGCAGCCACTATGGCTACACCTTC; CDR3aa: CASSMASGSHYGYTF
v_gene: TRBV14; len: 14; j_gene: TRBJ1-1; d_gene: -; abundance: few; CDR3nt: TGTGCCAGCAGCCAAGGCAGGGGTAACACTGAAGCTTTCTTT; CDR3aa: CASSQGRGNTEAFF